Listed here are 11 T cell receptor beta chains from one sample, sequenced in a study of Graves' ophthalmopathy and Graves' hyperthyroidism. As the template, RNA transcripts were used to amplify TCR beta CDR3 regions. HTBI-primed first-round RT-PCR preceded second-round multiplex PCR. TCRdb used MiXCR to reprocess the multiplex PCR reads, holding one entry per CDR3 protein. The data hold 660,000 or so distinct CDR3 sequences, with just over 40% observed a single time. Sequencing was performed on peripheral blood. These receptors were taken from an adult man with Graves' ophthalmopathy.

In regard to this clonotype: This may be a read error, as it is one base from a much larger clone. The V and J genes are TRBV14 and TRBJ2-2; 8 bases fit TRBD2. This CDR3 region has 15 residues. Looked up from germline, CDR1 is SGHDN and CDR2 is FVKESK. V lost 6 bases and J lost 5; bases outside the gene matches: 8. CDR3 DNA sequence: TGTGCCAGCAGGACTGGCGGGAGGCTTACCGGGGAGCTGTTTTTT. Translating gives CASRTGGRLTGELFF.

This clonotype was recorded at least ten times. The chain carries TRBV5-1 and TRBJ2-7; perhaps D is TRBD1 or TRBD2 (5 bases each). CDR1 is SGHRS, CDR2 YFSETQ, per germline. The CDR3 is made up of 15 amino acids. V was clipped by 4 bases and J by 2 bases, with 16 bases between them. The CDR3: CASSPSWDRAYEQYF. In nucleotides, the CDR3 is TGCGCCAGCAGCCCCTCTTGGGACCGAGCCTACGAGCAGTACTTC.

This rearrangement joins TRBV11-2 to TRBJ2-7; 8 bases map to TRBD2. Germline CDR1 and CDR2: SGHAT and FQNNGV. The CDR3 spans 14 residues. With V trimmed by 4 bases and J by 4 bases, 6 bases remained unmatched. The DNA of the CDR3 is TGTGCCAGCAGCTCATCGGGGGGGCGGTACGAGCAGTACTTC. Its translation is CASSSSGGRYEQYF.

The CDR3 DNA sequence: TGCAGTGCTAGAGATCAACTGGACAGCCCTTACGAGCAGTACTTC. This translates into CSARDQLDSPYEQYF. The chain has TRBV20-1 and TRBJ2-7, with D maybe TRBD1 (6 bases). Per the germline V gene, CDR1 is DFQATT and CDR2 is SNEGSKA (reference sequence). V was pared by 0 bases and J by 4 bases, with 16 bases between. The CDR3 is 15 residues long.

The chain uses TRBV4-3 and TRBJ2-2; no clear D. V was pared by 2 bases and J by 0 bases, with 13 bases between. Germline values: CDR1 LGHNA, CDR2 YSLEER. The CDR3 runs 17 residues. CDR3 DNA sequence: TGCGCCAGCAGCCAAATGTTAACAGAAGCGAACACCGGGGAGCTGTTTTTT. It specifies CASSQMLTEANTGELFF.

This clonotype was detected many times. The chain has TRBV19 and TRBJ1-4, with D unclear. Germline V CDR1 and CDR2: LNHDA, SQIVND (reference sequence). This CDR3 has 13 amino acids. The ends were cut back, 10 bases at V and 5 bases at J, with 14 bases in the middle. The CDR3 loop reads CATQGLTNEKLFF. The CDR3 DNA follows: TGTGCCACCCAAGGACTCACCAATGAAAAACTGTTTTTT. Variable domain in full (rest from reference TRBV19 and TRBJ1-4): DGGITQSPKYLFRKEGQNVTLSCEQNLNHDAMYWYRQDPGQGLRLIYYSQIVNDFQKGDIAEGYSVSREKKESFPLTVTSAQKNPTAFYLCATQGLTNEKLFFGSGTQLSVL.

This clonotype was counted only a few times. The rearrangement joins TRBV12-3 or TRBV12-4 to TRBJ2-7; 9 positions agree with TRBD1. Trimming cost V 5 bases and J 2 bases; bases outside gene matches: 7. The CDR3 is 15 residues long. The CDR3 here is CASSPRDREAYEQYF. CDR3 nucleotides: TGTGCCAGCAGTCCCCGGGACAGGGAGGCCTACGAGCAGTACTTC.

This clonotype was counted a few times. The CDR3 spells CASSLPWASKSYEQYF. CDR3 coding DNA: TGTGCCAGCAGTTTACCATGGGCTAGCAAATCCTACGAGCAGTACTTC. The chain combines TRBV12-3 or TRBV12-4 with TRBJ2-7, with D perhaps TRBD2 (5 bases). V shed 2 bases and J shed 1 base, with 15 bases lying between them. This CDR3 spans 16 amino acids.

The CDR3 nucleotides are TGTGCCAGCAGCTTACGGCAGGTGAACACTGAGGAGGGGAGGGGTACCGGGGAGCTGTTTTTT. As protein: CASSLRQVNTEEGRGTGELFF. The chain links TRBV7-8 to TRBJ2-2; 7 bases are shared with TRBD2. The germline V gene has CDR1 SGHVS and CDR2 FQNEAQ. The CDR3 runs 21 residues. V shed 2 bases and J 5 bases; nucleotides not matched to a gene: 23.

This clonotype was seen repeatedly, ten times or more. J is TRBJ1-3 and V is TRBV2; weak D call: TRBD1 (5 bases). The CDR3 is 15 amino acids. The V end was cut by 6 bases, the J end by 0 bases, with 12 bases between. Germline CDR1 and CDR2: SNHLY and FYNNEI. Here the CDR3 reads CASSEGRFSGNTIYF. CDR3 sequence (DNA): TGTGCCAGCAGCGAGGGACGGTTCTCTGGAAACACCATATATTTT.

This clonotype was found many times. The chain joins TRBV7-9 to TRBJ1-4, with D hard to call. CDR1 SEHNR and CDR2 FQNEAQ come from the germline V gene (reference sequence). V shed 6 bases and J shed 0 bases, with 8 bases lying between them. The CDR3 runs 14 residues. CDR3 coding DNA: TGTGCCAGCAGAGGGTCAGCAACTAATGAAAAACTGTTTTTT. Protein product: CASRGSATNEKLFF.